This T cell receptor beta chain was captured in a study of blood T cell repertoires in COVID-19 (dated by TCRdb to about 2020). With regard to the full study: Samples covering the acute and convalescent phases of COVID-19 were provided by collaborators in the United States, Italy and Spain. Where available, HLA class I and class II types were obtained from metadata supplied by the sample provider rather than from assay-based typing. The repertoires were released in a freely available public database meant as a resource for research on the immune response to SARS-CoV-2. The prospective study material was composed of cDNA or gDNA derived from T cells, B-cell-depleted T cells, or PBMCs. The samples were drawn from the first 160 participants of the ongoing ImmuneRACE study and from 950 to 1,500 subjects provided by 6 global collaborators. The dataset comprised deeply sampled blood TCRbeta repertoires from subjects exposed to, actively infected with, or recovered from COVID-19. Nearly every sample came with metadata listing a de-identified subject ID, COVID-19 status, age in years and sex. What the study reported, not specific to this receptor: The quantity of clinical and demographic metadata differed by source and by participant and was supplied without curation.

Each collaborating institution followed its own protocols to collect whole blood in K2EDTA tubes. For TCRbeta analysis, collaborators shipped samples as frozen whole blood, isolated PBMCs, or DNA extracted from either of those sample types. TCRbeta CDR3 regions were amplified from genomic DNA by means of the immunoSEQ Assay, a bias-controlled multiplex PCR. The published analysis was carried out like this. Within the assay, amplification of reference gene primers was used to estimate how many nucleated cells each sample contained. To quantify the absolute abundance of each unique TCRbeta CDR3 rearrangement, sequence reads were collapsed and filtered. Productive Simpson clonality was computed per sample as the square root of Simpson's diversity index over productive rearrangements. Held by TCRdb, this immuneACCESS table contains in-frame sequences only and omits some clones. Under half of the omission traces to an unresolved V gene where checked; the cause of the rest is unknown. D and trimming were read from the DNA, whereas the V and J calls and clone size are those reported in that table. The sample profile shows around 250,000 clones; about 86% of them were found once. About 3.6% of the sample belongs to the ten largest clones.

On this clone itself: What antigen it recognizes has not been identified. Base quality data are lacking; no much larger clone is found one base away.

According to the germline V gene (reference sequence), CDR1 reads MNHNY and CDR2 reads SVGAGI. The junction shows trimming of 2 bases on V and 4 bases on J, and the gene matches do not reach 2 bases of it. The CDR3 sequence holds 13 residues, the cysteine and phenylalanine included. Solely the CDR3 DNA is kept, with 39 bases framed from the first base. The specimen was peripheral blood. The chain employs TRBV6-6 and TRBJ2-7; TRBD2 lines up with 7 middle nucleotides. The clonotype was recovered from a man between 18 and 29 years old with active or convalescent COVID-19. The CDR3 sequence is CASSYNGRYEQYF. The DNA is as follows: TGTGCCAGCAGTTACAACGGGAGGTACGAGCAGTACTTC.